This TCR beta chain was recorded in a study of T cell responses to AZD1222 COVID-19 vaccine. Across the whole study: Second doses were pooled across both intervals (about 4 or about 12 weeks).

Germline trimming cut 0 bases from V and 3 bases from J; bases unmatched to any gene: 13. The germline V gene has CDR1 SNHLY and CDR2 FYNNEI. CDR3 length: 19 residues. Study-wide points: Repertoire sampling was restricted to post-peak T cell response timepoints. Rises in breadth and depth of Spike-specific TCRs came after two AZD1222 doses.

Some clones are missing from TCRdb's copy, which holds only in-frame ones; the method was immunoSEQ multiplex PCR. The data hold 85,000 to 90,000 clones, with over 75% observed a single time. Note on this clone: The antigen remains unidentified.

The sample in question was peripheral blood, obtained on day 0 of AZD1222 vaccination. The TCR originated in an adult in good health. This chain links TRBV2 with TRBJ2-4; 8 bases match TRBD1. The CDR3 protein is CASSEAGTGSFGDKNIQYF. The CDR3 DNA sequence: TGTGCCAGCAGTGAAGCTGGGACAGGCTCCTTTGGAGACAAAAACATTCAGTACTTC.